These 18 T cell receptor beta chains originate from one sample sequenced in a study of Graves' ophthalmopathy and Graves' hyperthyroidism. For repertoire sequencing, the TCR beta CDR3 regions were amplified from RNA transcripts. First-round RT-PCR employed HTBI primers, with a second-round multiplex PCR after it. TCRdb itself ran the multiplex PCR reads through MiXCR, one entry per CDR3 protein. Seen here are approximately 210,000 distinct CDR3 sequences, under 30% observed once, and the top ten hold approximately 9.6%. Sequenced sample: peripheral blood. These TCRs come from a man aged 45 to 65 with Graves' ophthalmopathy.

This clonotype has more than one count but fewer than ten. V usage is TRBV28 and J usage is TRBJ2-7; TRBD2 matches 9 bases. J lost 6 bases, V lost 1 base, and 7 bases had no gene match. CDR1 and CDR2 from the germline V gene are MDHEN and SYDVKM. The CDR3 loop spans 15 amino acids. This chain's CDR3 is CASSLLLAGDGEQYF. As DNA, the CDR3 is TGTGCCAGCAGTTTATTGTTAGCGGGAGATGGCGAGCAGTACTTC.

This clonotype has ten or more counts. V and J are TRBV6-2 or TRBV6-3 and TRBJ1-6; D unresolved. The germline V gene encodes CDR1 MNHEY and CDR2 SVGEGT. The length of the CDR3 is 13 residues. V lost 6 bases and J 11 bases, leaving 14 bases between the germline ends. This CDR3 reads CASRTAELTPLHF. The CDR3 coding sequence is TGTGCCAGCAGGACTGCCGAATTGACACCCCTCCACTTT.

The rearrangement links TRBV12-3 or TRBV12-4 to TRBJ2-7; 9 nucleotides match TRBD1. This CDR3 region has 15 residues. V lost 2 bases and J lost 6; bases outside the gene matches: 8. The CDR3 nucleotides are TGTGCCAGCAGTTTATTCGGGACAGGGATGGCCGAGCAGTACTTC. This codes for CASSLFGTGMAEQYF.

This clonotype has a count of ten or more. This chain uses TRBV12-3 or TRBV12-4 with TRBJ1-1; D unclear. The CDR3 sequence is 13 residues long. The V end was cut by 7 bases, the J end by 0 bases, with 9 bases between. The CDR3 loop is CASKREVNTEAFF. The CDR3 region has the DNA TGTGCCAGCAAGAGAGAAGTGAACACTGAAGCTTTCTTT.

This clonotype was picked up many times. The rearrangement uses TRBV20-1 and TRBJ1-6; D may be TRBD1 (5 bases). The germline V gene encodes CDR1 DFQATT and CDR2 SNEGSKA (reference sequence). This CDR3 is 15 amino acids long. The germline V and J ends were trimmed by 6 bases and 0 bases, with 12 bases remaining between them. The CDR3 nucleotides read TGCAGTGCCCAGGAGGGGAGCTCCTATAATTCACCCCTCCACTTT. Translation gives CSAQEGSSYNSPLHF.

This clonotype was found many times. The genes are TRBV4-1 and TRBJ1-2, with TRBD1 as a possible D gene (5 bases). The CDR3 consists of 15 residues. The germline gives CDR1 MGHRA, CDR2 YSYEKL. Deletions cut 4 bases from V and 8 bases from J, with 20 bases between. This CDR3 is CASSPGRLSRGGYTF. In nucleotides, the CDR3 is TGCGCCAGCAGCCCCGGACGGCTTAGTCGGGGGGGCTACACCTTC.

This clonotype came up many times. This chain's CDR3 is CASSYSGVAYEQYF. The CDR3 DNA follows: TGTGCCAGCAGTTACTCTGGGGTAGCCTACGAGCAGTACTTC. This chain uses TRBV6-5 with TRBJ2-7; no clear D. This CDR3 has 14 amino acids. Germline V gene sequence: CDR1 MNHEY, CDR2 SVGAGI. Trimming removed 0 bases at V and 2 bases at J, with 8 bases between.

This clonotype appeared many times. J is TRBJ1-2 and V is TRBV7-9; possible D gene TRBD1, 5 bases. Germline values: CDR1 SEHNR, CDR2 FQNEAQ (reference sequence). The CDR3 contains 13 residues. The V end was cut by 6 bases, the J end by 6 bases, with 14 bases between. As DNA, the CDR3 is TGTGCCAGCAGTCCTGGGACTCGGAATGGCTACACCTTC. Its translation is CASSPGTRNGYTF.

This clonotype occurred many times. This chain connects TRBV20-1 to TRBJ2-5; D may be TRBD2 (5 bases). This CDR3 is 13 amino acids long. Germline CDR1 and CDR2: DFQATT and SNEGSKA (reference sequence). With 4 bases removed from V and 5 bases from J, the gap between germline ends came to 14 bases. The CDR3 protein is CSATDRGEETQYF. CDR3 bases: TGCAGTGCTACTGATCGGGGAGAGGAGACCCAGTACTTC.

This clonotype was counted ten times or more. The chain has TRBV11-2 and TRBJ1-6; D gene unclear. V lost 0 bases and J lost 16, with 16 bases in between. The CDR3 extends over 14 amino acids. Looked up from germline, CDR1 is SGHAT and CDR2 is FQNNGV. CDR3 coding DNA: TGTGCCAGCAGCTTAGAACCCGCGGGCAGGTTGCTCCACTTT. Its protein product is CASSLEPAGRLLHF.

The sample holds many counts of this clonotype. The rearrangement uses TRBV5-1 and TRBJ2-2, with D possibly being TRBD2 (5 bases). CDR3 length equals 16 residues. The V end was cut by 4 bases, the J end by 0 bases, with 13 bases between. Per the germline V gene, CDR1 is SGHRS and CDR2 is YFSETQ. CDR3 nucleotides: TGCGCCAGCAGCCCCGGGGTGAACGCGAACACCGGGGAGCTGTTTTTT. Translation gives CASSPGVNANTGELFF.

This clonotype has only a few counts. The rearrangement joins TRBV6-2 or TRBV6-3 to TRBJ2-5; D is possibly TRBD2 (7 bases). V dropped 6 bases and J dropped 6 bases, with 17 bases sitting between them. The length of the CDR3 is 14 residues. CDR1 is MNHEY and CDR2 is SVGEGT in the germline V gene. DNA of the CDR3: TGTGCCAGCAGCCCTAGAAGGGGGGGACAGACCCAGTACTTC. Its translation: CASSPRRGGQTQYF.

This clonotype has at least ten counts. The gene calls are TRBV10-3 and TRBJ1-2; TRBD1 might be the D (6 bases). Trimming took 6 bases from V and 6 from J, leaving 14 bases between them. CDR1 is ENHRY and CDR2 is SYGVKD in the germline V gene. The CDR3 has 13 amino acids. CDR3 sequence reads: CAIRRAEGDGYTF. The CDR3 bases are TGTGCCATCAGGAGGGCAGAGGGGGATGGCTACACCTTC.

This clonotype appeared many times. The chain recombines TRBV9 with TRBJ2-7; D unclear. Germline assignment: CDR1 SGDLS and CDR2 YYNGEE. The CDR3 extends over 13 amino acids. V lost 2 bases and J lost 7, with 13 bases in between. CDR3 sequence (DNA): TGTGCCAGCAGCGTGGGTCCGTTAGGGGAGCAGTACTTC. This gives the protein CASSVGPLGEQYF.

V and J are TRBV25-1 and TRBJ1-2; 7 bases are shared with TRBD1. The germline V gene has CDR1 MGHDK and CDR2 SYGVNS. The length of the CDR3 is 13 residues. V was pared by 4 bases and J by 4 bases, with 3 bases of the junction left unmatched. CDR3 DNA sequence: TGTGCCAGCAGTGCGGGACAGCGCTATGGCTACACCTTC. This translates into CASSAGQRYGYTF.

This clonotype was recorded many times. The J gene is TRBJ1-2, the V gene TRBV6-2 or TRBV6-3, with a weak D call TRBD1 (5 bases). The CDR3 covers 13 residues. Germline lookup yields CDR1 MNHEY and CDR2 SVGEGT. V gave up 4 bases and J gave up 2 bases, with 8 bases separating them. CDR3 sequence reads: CASSFTGNYGYTF. CDR3 DNA sequence: TGTGCCAGCAGTTTCACAGGCAACTATGGCTACACCTTC.

The V and J genes are TRBV25-1 and TRBJ2-7; 13 bases match TRBD2. Germline trimming cut 3 bases from V and 5 bases from J; bases unmatched to any gene: 7. Germline V gene lookup returns CDR1 MGHDK and CDR2 SYGVNS. The CDR3 runs 16 residues. The CDR3 DNA is TGTGCCAGCAGTGACCAAGGACTAGCGGGAGATAACGAGCAGTACTTC. It yields the protein CASSDQGLAGDNEQYF.

This clonotype was counted at least ten times. This rearrangement joins TRBV28 to TRBJ1-2, with 7 bases fitting TRBD1. Per the germline V gene, CDR1 is MDHEN and CDR2 is SYDVKM. V dropped 3 bases and J dropped 4; count of bases not matched to a gene: 5. This CDR3 has 14 residues. The CDR3 DNA is TGTGCCAGCAGTTTCCAGGGGGGTTCCTATGGCTACACCTTC. The encoded protein is CASSFQGGSYGYTF.